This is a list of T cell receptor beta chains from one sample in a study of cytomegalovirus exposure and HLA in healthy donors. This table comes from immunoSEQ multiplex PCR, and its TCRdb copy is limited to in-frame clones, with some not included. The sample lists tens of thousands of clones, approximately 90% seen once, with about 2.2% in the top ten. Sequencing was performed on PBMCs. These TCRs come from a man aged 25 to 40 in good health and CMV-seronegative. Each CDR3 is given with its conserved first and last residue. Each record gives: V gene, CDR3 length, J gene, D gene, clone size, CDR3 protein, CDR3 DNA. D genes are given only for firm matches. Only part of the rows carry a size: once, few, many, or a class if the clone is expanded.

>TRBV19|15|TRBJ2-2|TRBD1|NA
CASRLLGRGTGELFF
TGTGCCAGTAGACTCCTGGGCAGGGGGACCGGGGAGCTGTTTTTT
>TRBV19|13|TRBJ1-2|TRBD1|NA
CASSINRGFGYTF
TGTGCCAGTAGTATAAACAGGGGATTTGGCTACACCTTC
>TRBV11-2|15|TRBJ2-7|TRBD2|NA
CASSPTSGSSYEQYF
TGTGCCAGCAGCCCTACTAGCGGGAGCTCCTACGAGCAGTACTTC
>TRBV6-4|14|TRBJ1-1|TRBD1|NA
CASSPGQANTEAFF
TGTGCCAGCAGTCCGGGACAGGCGAACACTGAAGCTTTCTTT
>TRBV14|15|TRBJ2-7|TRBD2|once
CASSPRLAGGYEQYF
TGTGCCAGCAGCCCGAGACTAGCGGGGGGTTACGAGCAGTACTTC
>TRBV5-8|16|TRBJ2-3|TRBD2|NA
CASSLGLAGVPDTQYF
TGTGCCAGCAGCTTGGGGCTAGCGGGGGTCCCGGATACGCAGTATTTT
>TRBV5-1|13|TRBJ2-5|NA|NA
CASSRGTEETQYF
TGCGCCAGCAGCAGGGGGACGGAAGAGACCCAGTACTTC
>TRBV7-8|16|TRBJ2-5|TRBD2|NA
CASSLASGGAGETQYF
TGTGCCAGCAGCTTAGCTAGCGGGGGGGCCGGGGAGACCCAGTACTTC
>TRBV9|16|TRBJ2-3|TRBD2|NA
CASSVLAGASMDTQYF
TGTGCCAGCAGCGTCCTAGCGGGAGCGTCCATGGATACGCAGTATTTT
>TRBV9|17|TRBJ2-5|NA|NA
CASSVALGRVSQETQYF
TGTGCCAGCAGCGTAGCTTTGGGCAGGGTCTCCCAAGAGACCCAGTACTTC
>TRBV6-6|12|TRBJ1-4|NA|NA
CASRGLDEKLFF
TGTGCCAGCAGGGGGCTCGACGAAAAACTGTTTTTT
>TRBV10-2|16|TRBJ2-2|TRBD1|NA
CASRSSGTGGTGELFF
TGCGCCAGCAGATCATCTGGGACAGGGGGTACCGGGGAGCTGTTTTTT
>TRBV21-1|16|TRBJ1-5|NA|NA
CASSKGRVEADQPQHF
TGTGCCAGCAGCAAAGGGAGAGTTGAGGCCGATCAGCCCCAGCATTTT
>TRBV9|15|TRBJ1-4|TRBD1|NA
CASSKRGQGNEKLFF
TGTGCCAGCAGCAAGCGGGGACAGGGGAATGAAAAACTGTTTTTT
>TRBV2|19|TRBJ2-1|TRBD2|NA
CASRARQGRGLAGNVEQFF
TGTGCCAGCAGGGCCCGACAGGGGCGAGGACTAGCGGGAAACGTTGAGCAGTTCTTC
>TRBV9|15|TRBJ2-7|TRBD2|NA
CASSVGLATTYEQYF
TGTGCCAGCAGCGTAGGACTAGCGACAACCTACGAGCAGTACTTC
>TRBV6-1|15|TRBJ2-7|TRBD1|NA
CASSEGSQGADEQYF
TGTGCCAGCAGTGAAGGTAGTCAGGGGGCGGACGAGCAGTACTTC
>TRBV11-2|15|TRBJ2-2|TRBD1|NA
CASSLKGAGTGELFF
TGTGCCAGCAGCTTAAAGGGGGCCGGCACCGGGGAGCTGTTTTTT
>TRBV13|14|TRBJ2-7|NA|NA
CASSFELQAYEQYF
TGTGCCAGCAGCTTTGAACTCCAAGCCTACGAGCAGTACTTC
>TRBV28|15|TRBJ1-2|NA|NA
CASSRPTPTNYGYTF
TGTGCCAGCAGTCGTCCGACACCGACTAACTATGGCTACACCTTC
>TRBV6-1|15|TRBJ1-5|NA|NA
CASSEGRASNQPQHF
TGTGCCAGCAGTGAAGGGCGGGCTAGCAATCAGCCCCAGCATTTT
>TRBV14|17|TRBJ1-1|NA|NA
CASSHRGAWGSSTEAFF
TGTGCCAGCAGCCATCGGGGGGCTTGGGGTTCGAGTACTGAAGCTTTCTTT
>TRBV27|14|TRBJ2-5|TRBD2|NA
CASSPVAGEETQYF
TGTGCCAGCAGTCCGGTAGCGGGAGAAGAGACCCAGTACTTC
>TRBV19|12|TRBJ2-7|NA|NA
CASSSVRDEQYF
TGTGCCAGTAGTAGCGTTCGAGACGAGCAGTACTTC
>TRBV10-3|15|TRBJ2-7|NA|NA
CAISNAGQLPYEQYF
TGTGCCATCAGTAACGCCGGACAGTTACCCTACGAGCAGTACTTC
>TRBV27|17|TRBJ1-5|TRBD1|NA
CASREGTGVLFNQPQHF
TGTGCCAGCAGGGAGGGGACAGGAGTTTTGTTTAATCAGCCCCAGCATTTT
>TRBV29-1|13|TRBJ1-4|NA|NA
CSLRETDNEKLFF
TGCAGCTTGCGGGAGACAGACAATGAAAAACTGTTTTTT
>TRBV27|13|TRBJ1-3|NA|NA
CASSLSGGDTIYF
TGTGCCAGCAGTTTATCGGGGGGTGACACCATATATTTT
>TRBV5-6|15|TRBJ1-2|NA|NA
CASSPPGGSNYGYTF
TGTGCCAGCAGCCCGCCGGGAGGATCTAACTATGGCTACACCTTC
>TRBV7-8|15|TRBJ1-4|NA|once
CASSFLGRANEKLFF
TGTGCCAGCAGCTTTCTCGGGAGGGCTAATGAAAAACTGTTTTTT
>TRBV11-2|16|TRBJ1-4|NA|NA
CASSLEKWRTNEKLFF
TGTGCCAGCAGCTTAGAGAAGTGGAGAACAAATGAAAAACTGTTTTTT
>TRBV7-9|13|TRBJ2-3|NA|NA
CASSTNSSFTQYF
TGTGCCAGCAGCACAAACTCTAGTTTTACGCAGTATTTT
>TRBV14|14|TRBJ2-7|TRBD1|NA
CASSQNRGRSEQYF
TGTGCCAGCAGCCAGAATAGGGGGCGCAGTGAGCAGTACTTC
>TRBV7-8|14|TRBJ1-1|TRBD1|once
CASSFRQGRSEAFF
TGTGCCAGCAGTTTCCGACAGGGTAGATCTGAAGCTTTCTTT
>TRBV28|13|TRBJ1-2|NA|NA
CASSLRRAYGYTF
TGTGCCAGCAGTTTACGCAGGGCCTATGGCTACACCTTC
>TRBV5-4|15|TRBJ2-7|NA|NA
CASSPGGQFSYEQYF
TGTGCCAGCAGCCCCGGGGGGCAGTTCTCCTACGAGCAGTACTTC
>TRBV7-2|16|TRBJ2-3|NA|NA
CASSLVVGQYRDTQYF
TGTGCCAGCAGCTTAGTTGTGGGCCAGTATAGAGATACGCAGTATTTT
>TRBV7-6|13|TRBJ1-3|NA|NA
CASSLPGRNTIYF
TGTGCCAGCAGCTTGCCAGGCAGAAACACCATATATTTT
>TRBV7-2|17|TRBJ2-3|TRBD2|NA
CASSLRPSGGPSDTQYF
TGTGCCAGCAGCTTACGGCCTAGCGGGGGGCCATCAGATACGCAGTATTTT
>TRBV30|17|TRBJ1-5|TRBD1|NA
CAWSRDRSKESNQPQHF
TGTGCCTGGAGTAGGGACAGATCCAAGGAAAGCAATCAGCCCCAGCATTTT